This TCR beta chain was sequenced for a study of blood T cells in healthy people across ages. For the second PCR, which ran for 7 to 11 cycles, a sample-barcoded 5' primer and a J-beta primer mix were used. One entry per CDR3 protein, called by TCRdb with MiXCR from the 5' RACE reads. The table shows about 1,500,000 distinct CDR3 sequences, with 28% occurring only once. The CDR3 runs 11 residues. Per germline, CDR1 SGHTA and CDR2 FQGNSA. Findings and caveats of the study: Observed TCR beta diversity per million T cells went down as age went up. This fall followed a roughly linear course with age.

Turning to this clonotype: The antigen remains unidentified.

The source is a woman aged 25 to 39 in good health. The chain carries TRBV7-2 and TRBJ2-5; 8 nucleotides match TRBD2. The J call could be wrong; TRBJ2-7 is a better fit for the DNA end. The sample consisted of blood. The DNA for the CDR3 is TGTGCCATTCAGACTAGCGACGAGCAGTACTTC. This gives the protein CAIQTSDEQYF.